Shown below are 22 T cell receptor beta chains from a single sample sequenced in a study of blood T cell repertoires in COVID-19. TCRdb's copy holds only in-frame clones and misses some; the assay was immunoSEQ multiplex PCR. The sample carries about 210,000 clones, about 86% recorded once. The sample was peripheral blood. These TCRs come from a woman between 45 and 65 years old with acute or convalescent COVID-19.

V gene TRBV9 combines with J gene TRBJ1-3, with 8 bases that match TRBD1. J lost 2 bases, V lost 4 bases, and 8 bases had no gene match. CDR3 length: 16 residues. Germline-derived CDR1 and CDR2 are SGDLS and YYNGEE. This chain's CDR3 is CASSPTDRGAGNTIYF. DNA for the CDR3: TGTGCCAGCAGCCCGACCGACAGGGGCGCTGGAAACACCATATATTTT.

The chain carries TRBV5-8 and TRBJ2-2; the D gene is possibly TRBD2 (6 bases). V was pared by 5 bases and J by 1 base, with 12 bases between. CDR1 is SGHTS and CDR2 is YDEGEE in the germline V gene. The CDR3 has 15 amino acids. CDR3 loop: CASSAGTLNTGELFF. The CDR3 DNA sequence: TGTGCCAGCAGTGCCGGGACTCTGAACACCGGGGAGCTGTTTTTT.

This chain uses TRBV24-1 with TRBJ2-3, with 9 bases identical to TRBD2. V gave up 4 bases and J gave up 2 bases; unmatched junction bases: 12. This CDR3 has 18 amino acids. Germline V CDR1 and CDR2: KGHDR, SFDVKD. The CDR3 protein is CATSDPPGSGSITDTQYF. The CDR3 bases are TGTGCCACCAGTGACCCCCCGGGTAGCGGGAGTATCACAGATACGCAGTATTTT.

The gene calls are TRBV10-1 and TRBJ1-1; 7 positions match TRBD1. J lost 5 bases, V lost 7 bases, and 7 bases had no gene match. Germline V gives CDR1 WNHNN, CDR2 SYGVQD (reference sequence). This CDR3 is 13 amino acids long. The CDR3 nucleotides are TGCGCCAGCAAGGGGGCTCTCAGGACTGAAGCTTTCTTT. It specifies CASKGALRTEAFF.

This chain uses TRBV20-1 with TRBJ1-1; possible D gene TRBD1, 6 bases. CDR3 length equals 16 residues. CDR1 is DFQATT, CDR2 SNEGSKA, per germline (reference sequence). Trimming pared 3 bases from V and 0 bases from J, leaving 17 bases between. CDR3 in DNA: TGCAGTGCTAGTGGCGAGGGGGGAGGGATGAACACTGAAGCTTTCTTT. It is translated as CSASGEGGGMNTEAFF.

The gene calls are TRBV4-1 and TRBJ1-5; TRBD1 matches at 8 bases. This CDR3 has 14 residues. Germline V gene sequence: CDR1 MGHRA, CDR2 YSYEKL. J was trimmed by 7 bases and V by 0 bases; bases with no gene match: 2. CDR3 DNA sequence: TGCGCCAGCAGCCAAGAGGACAGGGCGCAGCCCCAGCATTTT. Translating gives CASSQEDRAQPQHF.

This clone has only a few counts. V usage is TRBV19 and J usage is TRBJ1-4, with D unclear. V lost 5 bases to trimming and J lost 4 bases, with 8 bases between them. Looked up from germline, CDR1 is LNHDA and CDR2 is SQIVND (reference sequence). This CDR3 contains 13 residues. The CDR3 spells CASSQPLNEKLFF. In nucleotides, the CDR3 is TGTGCCAGTAGTCAACCACTTAATGAAAAACTGTTTTTT.

This chain joins TRBV18 and TRBJ2-5; 8 nucleotides match TRBD2. Trimming at V came to 6 bases and at J to 4 bases, leaving 16 bases not matched to a gene. Per the germline V gene, CDR1 is KGHSH and CDR2 is LQKENI. CDR3 length: 17 amino acids. CDR3 DNA: TGTGCCAGCTCCCCCCGAAGCCCAGCGGGAGAGGTAGAGACCCAGTACTTC. Its protein is CASSPRSPAGEVETQYF.

J is TRBJ2-1 and V is TRBV5-8; no definite D call. Trimming cost V 2 bases and J 8 bases, with 8 bases left between them. The CDR3 consists of 12 residues. Per germline, CDR1 SGHTS and CDR2 YDEGEE. The CDR3 loop is CASSFFTDEQFF. CDR3 DNA sequence: TGTGCCAGCAGCTTCTTCACTGATGAGCAGTTCTTC.

In DNA form, the CDR3 reads TGTGCCAGCAGTGACCCTGTTCAAGAGACCCAGTACTTC. Its protein product is CASSDPVQETQYF. This sequence joins TRBV25-1 and TRBJ2-5, with D uncertain. The CDR3 runs to 13 residues. V was trimmed by 3 bases and J by 2 bases, leaving 7 bases between them. Looked up from germline, CDR1 is MGHDK and CDR2 is SYGVNS.

The gene calls are TRBV4-2 and TRBJ1-5; unclear D gene. Germline assignment: CDR1 LGHNA and CDR2 YNFKEQ. The CDR3 spans 14 residues. Trimming removed 4 bases at V and 0 bases at J, with 7 bases between. Here the CDR3 DNA reads TGTGCCAGCAGCCTAGTCCCTAGCAATCAGCCCCAGCATTTT. Translation gives CASSLVPSNQPQHF.

This clone was counted between two and nine times. The rearrangement joins TRBV6-2 or TRBV6-3 to TRBJ2-1, with D possibly TRBD2 on 5 matching bases. The CDR3 loop spans 16 amino acids. V dropped 6 bases and J dropped 8 bases, with 23 bases sitting between them. Germline V gene lookup returns CDR1 MNHEY and CDR2 SVGEGT. The CDR3 DNA is TGTGCCAGCAGCCCGAGGGTCTCAAAGGTCGGGGATGAGCAGTTCTTC. Its translation: CASSPRVSKVGDEQFF.

The chain employs TRBV20-1 and TRBJ2-5; D is undetermined. V was shortened by 2 bases and J by 5 bases, with 3 bases between the two germline ends. Germline V gene sequence: CDR1 DFQATT, CDR2 SNEGSKA (reference sequence). CDR3 length: 10 amino acids. CDR3 region: CSARLETQYF. For the CDR3, the DNA is TGCAGTGCTAGACTGGAGACCCAGTACTTC.

This chain joins TRBV7-9 and TRBJ2-2, with TRBD2 as a possible D gene (6 bases). Germline V gene sequence: CDR1 SEHNR, CDR2 FQNEAQ (reference sequence). The CDR3 has 17 amino acids. The germline V and J ends were trimmed by 4 bases and 0 bases, with 15 bases remaining between them. Here the CDR3 reads CASSSLGGGANTGELFF. The DNA for the CDR3 is TGTGCCAGCAGCTCCCTGGGAGGCGGAGCGAACACCGGGGAGCTGTTTTTT.

This sequence joins TRBV5-1 and TRBJ2-7, with D tentatively TRBD2 (5 bases). Germline V gene data show CDR1 as SGHRS and CDR2 as YFSETQ. The V gene lost 4 bases and the J gene lost 6 bases, with 17 bases spanning the gap. The CDR3 covers 14 residues. DNA of the CDR3: TGCGCCAGCAGCGCGACCAGTCATCGGGGCGAGCAGTACTTC. Translating it yields CASSATSHRGEQYF.

The V gene is TRBV12-3 or TRBV12-4, the J gene TRBJ2-1; maybe TRBD1 (5 bases). Trimming pared 5 bases from V and 5 bases from J, leaving 7 bases between. This CDR3 has 12 residues. CDR3 DNA: TGTGCCAGCAGTCAGACAGACAATGAGCAGTTCTTC. This encodes CASSQTDNEQFF.

Only a few counts were recorded for this clone. The chain has TRBV19 and TRBJ1-1, with a weak D call TRBD1 (5 bases). The V gene's germline CDR1 is LNHDA and CDR2 SQIVND (reference sequence). The ends were cut back, 3 bases at V and 0 bases at J, with 14 bases in the middle. This CDR3 contains 16 residues. Here the CDR3 reads CASSIIGTTMNTEAFF. In nucleotides, the CDR3 is TGTGCCAGTAGTATTATCGGGACTACTATGAACACTGAAGCTTTCTTT. Supplemented by reference TRBV19 and TRBJ1-1, the full variable domain reads DGGITQSPKYLFRKEGQNVTLSCEQNLNHDAMYWYRQDPGQGLRLIYYSQIVNDFQKGDIAEGYSVSREKKESFPLTVTSAQKNPTAFYLCASSIIGTTMNTEAFFGQGTRLTVV.

This chain joins TRBV14 and TRBJ2-2, with TRBD2 identical over 14 bases. Trimming removed 6 bases from V and 7 bases from J; junction bases left unmatched: 19. The germline V gene has CDR1 SGHDN and CDR2 FVKESK. The CDR3 has 20 amino acids. The CDR3 sequence: CASSPTGETSGRARGGELFF. CDR3 sequence (DNA): TGTGCCAGCAGTCCTACAGGGGAGACTAGCGGGAGGGCCCGGGGCGGGGAGCTGTTTTTT.

J is TRBJ2-3 and V is TRBV28; 8 bases line up with TRBD2. The CDR3 totals 15 residues. J gave up 4 bases and V 6 bases, and 9 bases lay outside the gene matches. The germline V gene has CDR1 MDHEN and CDR2 SYDVKM. The CDR3 DNA reads as TGTGCCAGCAGCCGGGGACTAGGCAATTCAGATACGCAGTATTTT. It translates to CASSRGLGNSDTQYF.

The J gene is TRBJ1-1, the V gene TRBV2; no definite D call. CDR3 size: 14 residues. Germline V lookup: CDR1 SNHLY, CDR2 FYNNEI. The germline V and J ends were trimmed by 0 bases and 2 bases, with 7 bases remaining between them. The CDR3 DNA reads as TGTGCCAGCAGTGAAGCCAGATACAACACTGAAGCTTTCTTT. This translates into CASSEARYNTEAFF.

This clone has more than one count but fewer than ten. The rearrangement links TRBV7-8 to TRBJ1-2; 7 positions agree with TRBD1. This CDR3 comprises 16 residues. Germline CDR1 SGHVS, CDR2 FQNEAQ. Germline trimming cut 2 bases from V and 4 bases from J; bases unmatched to any gene: 10. CDR3 loop: CASSLRASGTAYGYTF. DNA of the CDR3: TGTGCCAGCAGCTTAAGAGCCTCCGGGACAGCCTATGGCTACACCTTC.

V gene TRBV29-1 combines with J gene TRBJ1-1; the D gene is possibly TRBD1 (6 bases). The CDR3 is 12 residues long. Trimming stripped 4 bases from V and 1 base from J, with 7 bases between. Per germline, CDR1 SQVTM and CDR2 ANQGSEA. Here the CDR3 reads CSVATGNTEAFF. The CDR3 DNA is TGCAGCGTTGCGACAGGGAACACTGAAGCTTTCTTT.